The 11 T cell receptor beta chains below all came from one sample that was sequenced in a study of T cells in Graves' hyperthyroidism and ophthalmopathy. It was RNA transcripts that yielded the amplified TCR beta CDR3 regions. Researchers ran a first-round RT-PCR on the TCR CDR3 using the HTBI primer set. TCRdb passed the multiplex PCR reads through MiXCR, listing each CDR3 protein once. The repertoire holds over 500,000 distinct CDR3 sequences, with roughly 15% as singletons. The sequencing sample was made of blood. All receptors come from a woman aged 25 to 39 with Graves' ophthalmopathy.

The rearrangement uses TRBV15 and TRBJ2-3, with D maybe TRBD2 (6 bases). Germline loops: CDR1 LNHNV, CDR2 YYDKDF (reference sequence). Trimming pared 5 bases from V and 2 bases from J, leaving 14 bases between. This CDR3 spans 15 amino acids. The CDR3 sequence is CATSGGRGITDTQYF. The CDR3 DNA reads TGTGCCACCAGCGGTGGGCGGGGAATCACAGATACGCAGTATTTT.

Here the CDR3 DNA reads TGTGCCACACGGACACCCCAAGGCCTCTCTGGAAACACCATATATTTT. This codes for CATRTPQGLSGNTIYF. The chain recombines TRBV10-3 with TRBJ1-3, with D tentatively TRBD1 (5 bases). Trimming shortened V by 10 bases and J by 0 bases, and 19 bases separated the two germline ends. The V gene's germline CDR1 is ENHRY and CDR2 SYGVKD. The CDR3 runs to 16 residues.

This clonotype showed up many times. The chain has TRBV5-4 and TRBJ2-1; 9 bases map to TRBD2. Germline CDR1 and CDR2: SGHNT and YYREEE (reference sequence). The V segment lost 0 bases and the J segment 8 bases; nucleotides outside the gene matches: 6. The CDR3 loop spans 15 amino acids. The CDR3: CASSLEGSGSYEQFF. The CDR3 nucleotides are TGTGCCAGCAGCTTGGAGGGTAGCGGGAGTTATGAGCAGTTCTTC. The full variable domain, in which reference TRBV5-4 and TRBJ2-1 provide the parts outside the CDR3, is ETGVTQSPTHLIKTRGQQVTLRCSSQSGHNTVSWYQQALGQGPQFIFQYYREEENGRGNFPPRFSGLQFPNYSSELNVNALELDDSALYLCASSLEGSGSYEQFFGPGTRLTVL.

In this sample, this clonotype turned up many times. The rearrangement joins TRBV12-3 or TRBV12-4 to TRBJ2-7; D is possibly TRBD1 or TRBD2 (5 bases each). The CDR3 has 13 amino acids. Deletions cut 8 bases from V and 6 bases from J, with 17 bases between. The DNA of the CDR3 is TGTGCCAGCGGGACGGCCCTGGGGAGCGAGCAGTACTTC. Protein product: CASGTALGSEQYF.

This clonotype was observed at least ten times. CDR3 nucleotides: TGCAGTGCTCATAGCGGATCACCGGAGACCCAGTACTTC. Translation gives CSAHSGSPETQYF. J is TRBJ2-5 and V is TRBV20-1; a possible D gene is TRBD2 (6 bases). V lost 5 bases and J 5 bases, leaving 15 bases between the germline ends. The CDR3 spans 13 residues. The germline gives CDR1 DFQATT, CDR2 SNEGSKA (reference sequence).

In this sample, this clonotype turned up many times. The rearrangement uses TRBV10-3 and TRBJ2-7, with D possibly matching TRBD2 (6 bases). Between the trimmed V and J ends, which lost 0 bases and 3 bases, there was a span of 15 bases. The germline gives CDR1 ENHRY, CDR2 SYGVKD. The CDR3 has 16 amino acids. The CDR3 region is CAISESASDGLYEQYF. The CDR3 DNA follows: TGTGCCATCAGTGAGTCGGCTAGCGACGGCCTCTACGAGCAGTACTTC.

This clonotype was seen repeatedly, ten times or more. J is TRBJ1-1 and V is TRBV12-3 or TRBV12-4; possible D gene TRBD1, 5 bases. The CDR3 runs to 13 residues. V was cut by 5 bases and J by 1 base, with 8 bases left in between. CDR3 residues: CASSQGSNTEAFF. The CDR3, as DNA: TGTGCCAGCAGTCAGGGTTCGAACACTGAAGCTTTCTTT.

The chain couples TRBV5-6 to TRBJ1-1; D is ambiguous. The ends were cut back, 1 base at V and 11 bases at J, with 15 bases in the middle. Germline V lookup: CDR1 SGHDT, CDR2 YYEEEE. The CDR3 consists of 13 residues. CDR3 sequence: CASSLYFGDGAFF. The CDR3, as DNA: TGTGCCAGCAGCTTGTATTTTGGCGACGGGGCTTTCTTT.

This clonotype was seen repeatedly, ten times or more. The CDR3 protein is CASSLYRGSEQYF. The CDR3 DNA reads TGTGCCAGCAGTTTATACCGGGGCAGCGAGCAGTACTTC. The chain uses TRBV28 and TRBJ2-7; either TRBD1 or TRBD2 may supply D (5 bases each). Trimming took off 1 base at V and 6 bases at J, with 10 bases between the two ends. The CDR3 extends over 13 amino acids. Germline V gene lookup returns CDR1 MDHEN and CDR2 SYDVKM.

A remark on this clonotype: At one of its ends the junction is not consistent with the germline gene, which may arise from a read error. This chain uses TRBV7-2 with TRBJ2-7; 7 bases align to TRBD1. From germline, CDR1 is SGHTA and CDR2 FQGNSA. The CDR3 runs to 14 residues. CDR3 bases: TGTGCCAGCAGCGACCGACAGGGTTTTAACGAGCGGTACTTC. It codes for CASSDRQGFNERYF.

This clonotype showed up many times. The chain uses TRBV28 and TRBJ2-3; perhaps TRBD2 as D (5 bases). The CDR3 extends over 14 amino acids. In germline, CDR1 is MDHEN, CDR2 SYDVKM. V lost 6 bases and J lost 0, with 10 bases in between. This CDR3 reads CASRDSPSTDTQYF. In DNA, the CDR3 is TGTGCCAGCAGGGACTCGCCGAGCACAGATACGCAGTATTTT.